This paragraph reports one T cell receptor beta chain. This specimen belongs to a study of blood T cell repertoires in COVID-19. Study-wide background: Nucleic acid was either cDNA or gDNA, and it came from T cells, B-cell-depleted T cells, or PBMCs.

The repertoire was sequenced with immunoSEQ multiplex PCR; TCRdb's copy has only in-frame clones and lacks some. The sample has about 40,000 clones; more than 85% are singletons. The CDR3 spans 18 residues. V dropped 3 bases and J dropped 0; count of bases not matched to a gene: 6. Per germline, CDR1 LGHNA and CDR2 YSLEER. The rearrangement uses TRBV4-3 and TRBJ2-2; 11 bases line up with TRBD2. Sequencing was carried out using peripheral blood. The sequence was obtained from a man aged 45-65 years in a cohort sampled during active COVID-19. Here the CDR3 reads CASSHVTSGASNTGELFF. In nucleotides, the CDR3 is TGCGCCAGCAGCCATGTGACTAGCGGGGCTTCGAACACCGGGGAGCTGTTTTTT.